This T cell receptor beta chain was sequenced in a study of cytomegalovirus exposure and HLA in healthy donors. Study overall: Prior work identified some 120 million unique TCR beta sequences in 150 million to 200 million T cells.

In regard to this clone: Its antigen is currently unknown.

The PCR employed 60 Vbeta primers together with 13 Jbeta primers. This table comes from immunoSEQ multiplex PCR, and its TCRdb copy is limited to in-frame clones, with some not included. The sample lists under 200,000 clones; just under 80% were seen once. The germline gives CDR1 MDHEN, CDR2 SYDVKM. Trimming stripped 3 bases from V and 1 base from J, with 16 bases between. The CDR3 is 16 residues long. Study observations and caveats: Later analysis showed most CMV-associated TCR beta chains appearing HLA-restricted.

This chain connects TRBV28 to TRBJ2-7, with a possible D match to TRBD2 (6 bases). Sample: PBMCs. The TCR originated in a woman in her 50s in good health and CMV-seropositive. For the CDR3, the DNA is TGTGCCAGCAGTTTCCGATTTTTGACTAGATCCTACGAGCAGTACTTC. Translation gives CASSFRFLTRSYEQYF.